This T cell receptor (beta chain) emerged from a study of cytomegalovirus exposure and HLA in healthy donors. The V gene end was trimmed by 4 bases and the J gene end by 6 bases; junction bases not matched to a gene: 6. The CDR3 runs 13 residues. Germline CDR1 is MNHNS and CDR2 is SASEGT. Amplification used 60 Vbeta primers and 13 Jbeta primers. Profiling relied on immunoSEQ multiplex PCR, and the TCRdb table lists in-frame clones only, not all of them. The repertoire holds 100,000 to 150,000 clones, with more than 65% as singletons. This TCR was sampled from a woman between 55 and 75 years old in good health and CMV-seropositive. The J gene is TRBJ2-7, the V gene TRBV6-1, with 7 positions matching TRBD1. The specimen was PBMCs. The CDR3 here is CASSAGQVGEQYF. As DNA, the CDR3 is TGTGCCAGCAGTGCTGGACAGGTCGGCGAGCAGTACTTC.